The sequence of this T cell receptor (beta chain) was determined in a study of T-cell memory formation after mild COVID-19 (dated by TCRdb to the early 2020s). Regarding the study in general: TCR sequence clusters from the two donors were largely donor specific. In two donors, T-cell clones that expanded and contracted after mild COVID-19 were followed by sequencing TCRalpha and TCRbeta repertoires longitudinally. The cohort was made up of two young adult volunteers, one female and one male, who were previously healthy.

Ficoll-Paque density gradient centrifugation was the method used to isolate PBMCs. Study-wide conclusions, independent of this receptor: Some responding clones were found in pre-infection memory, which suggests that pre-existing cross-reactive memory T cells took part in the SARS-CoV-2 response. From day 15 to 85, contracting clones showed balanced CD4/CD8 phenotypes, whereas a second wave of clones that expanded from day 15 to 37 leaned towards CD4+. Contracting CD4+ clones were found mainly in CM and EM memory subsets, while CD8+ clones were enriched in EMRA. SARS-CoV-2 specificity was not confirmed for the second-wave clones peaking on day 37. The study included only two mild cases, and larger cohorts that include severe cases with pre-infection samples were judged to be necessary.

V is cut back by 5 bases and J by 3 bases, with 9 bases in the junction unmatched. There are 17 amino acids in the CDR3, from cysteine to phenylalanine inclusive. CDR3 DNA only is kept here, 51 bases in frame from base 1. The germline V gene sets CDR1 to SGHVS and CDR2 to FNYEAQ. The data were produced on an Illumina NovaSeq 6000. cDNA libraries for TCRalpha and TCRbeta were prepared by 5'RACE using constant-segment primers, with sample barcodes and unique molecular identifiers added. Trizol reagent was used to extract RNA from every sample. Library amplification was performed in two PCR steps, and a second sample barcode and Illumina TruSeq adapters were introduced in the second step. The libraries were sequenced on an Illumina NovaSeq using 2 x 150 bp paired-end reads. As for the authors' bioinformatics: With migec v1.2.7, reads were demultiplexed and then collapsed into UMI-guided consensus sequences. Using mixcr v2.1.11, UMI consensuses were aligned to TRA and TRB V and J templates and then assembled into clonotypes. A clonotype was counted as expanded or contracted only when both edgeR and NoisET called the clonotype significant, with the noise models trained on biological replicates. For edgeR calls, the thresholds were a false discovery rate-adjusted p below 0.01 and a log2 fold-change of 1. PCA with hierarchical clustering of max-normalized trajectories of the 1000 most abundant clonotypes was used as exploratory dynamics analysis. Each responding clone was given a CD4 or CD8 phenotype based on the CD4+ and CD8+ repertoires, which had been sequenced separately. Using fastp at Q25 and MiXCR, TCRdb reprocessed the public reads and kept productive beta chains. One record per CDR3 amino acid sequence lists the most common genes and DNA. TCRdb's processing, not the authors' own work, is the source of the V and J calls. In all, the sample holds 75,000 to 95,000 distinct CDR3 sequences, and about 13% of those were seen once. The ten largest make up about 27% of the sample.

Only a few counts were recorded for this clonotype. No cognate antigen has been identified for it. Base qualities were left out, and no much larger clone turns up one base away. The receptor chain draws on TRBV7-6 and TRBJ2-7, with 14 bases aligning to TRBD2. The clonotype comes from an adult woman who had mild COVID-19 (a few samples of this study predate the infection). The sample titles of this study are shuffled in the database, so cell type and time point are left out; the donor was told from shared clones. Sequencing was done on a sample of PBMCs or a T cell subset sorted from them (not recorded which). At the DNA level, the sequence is TGTGCCAGCAGCCCCGGGACTAGCGGGAGCTCCCACTACGAGCAGTACTTC. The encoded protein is CASSPGTSGSSHYEQYF.